Listed below are T cell receptor beta chains from one sample, sequenced in a study of T cells after somatic rescue of genetic block. This table comes from immunoSEQ multiplex PCR, and its TCRdb copy is limited to in-frame clones, with some not included. The sample yields 45,000 to 70,000 clones, roughly 96% seen once. Source material: peripheral blood mononuclear cells (PBMCs). These receptors came from a child under two years old. Both conserved end residues are part of each CDR3. The D gene is left open where the match is weak. Some rows have no size entry. The others give once, few or many, or a class for an expanded clone.

CASHVTGARNEQFF TGTGCCAGCCACGTGACGGGAGCTCGTAATGAGCAGTTCTTC NA TRBJ2-1 NA TRBV2
CASSQAQYIPGTDYEQYF TGTGCCAGCAGCCAAGCCCAATACATACCAGGGACAGATTACGAGCAGTACTTC TRBD1 TRBJ2-7 NA TRBV14
CASSPRGRVEQYF TGTGCCAGCAGCCCCAGGGGGCGCGTCGAGCAGTACTTC TRBD1 TRBJ2-7 NA TRBV7-2
CASSNGGSYNEQFF TGTGCCAGCAGCAACGGGGGATCCTACAATGAGCAGTTCTTC NA TRBJ2-1 NA TRBV7-3
CASSRSGRTDTQYF TGTGCCAGCAGCCGTAGCGGGAGAACAGATACGCAGTATTTT TRBD2 TRBJ2-3 NA TRBV11-2
CASSSGTGGVSYEQYF TGTGCCAGCAGCTCCGGGACAGGGGGCGTATCCTACGAGCAGTACTTC TRBD1 TRBJ2-7 NA TRBV7-4
CASSLTGDNQPQHF TGTGCCAGCAGCTTGACAGGGGACAATCAGCCCCAGCATTTT TRBD1 TRBJ1-5 once TRBV5-6
CASGRIETQYF TGTGCCAGCGGGAGGATAGAGACCCAGTACTTC NA TRBJ2-5 NA TRBV2
CASRVWAGGRTDTQYF TGCGCCAGCAGGGTCTGGGCGGGAGGCCGCACAGATACGCAGTATTTT TRBD2 TRBJ2-3 NA TRBV4-3
CASSFRDGGGYTF TGTGCCAGCAGCTTCCGGGACGGTGGTGGCTACACCTTC NA TRBJ1-2 NA TRBV27
CASSSPGSGQETQYF TGCGCCAGCAGTTCCCCCGGGAGTGGGCAAGAGACCCAGTACTTC NA TRBJ2-5 NA TRBV10-2
CASSYSRQGGQYF TGTGCCAGCAGTTACTCGCGACAGGGTGGGCAGTACTTC TRBD1 TRBJ2-7 NA TRBV6-6
CASSLAGGGTGELFF TGTGCCAGCAGCTTAGCGGGAGGAGGCACCGGGGAGCTGTTTTTT NA TRBJ2-2 NA TRBV7-9
CASSWTGGNTGELFF TGTGCCAGCAGTTGGACAGGGGGCAACACCGGGGAGCTGTTTTTT TRBD1 TRBJ2-2 NA TRBV28
CASTLSSYNEQFF TGTGCCAGCACCCTGAGCTCCTACAATGAGCAGTTCTTC NA TRBJ2-1 NA TRBV2
CASSVAAVSYNEQFF TGTGCCAGCAGCGTAGCAGCGGTCTCCTACAATGAGCAGTTCTTC NA TRBJ2-1 NA TRBV9
CASSCSGTGSTDTQYF TGCGCCAGCAGCTGCTCCGGGACAGGGAGCACAGATACGCAGTATTTT TRBD1 TRBJ2-3 once TRBV5-1
CASRLYRGPYYGYTF TGTGCCAGCAGGCTCTACAGGGGGCCCTACTATGGCTACACCTTC TRBD1 TRBJ1-2 once TRBV6-5
CASQWSSGSADTQYF TGTGCCAGCCAATGGTCTAGCGGGTCAGCAGATACGCAGTATTTT TRBD2 TRBJ2-3 once TRBV13
CASSPGRSPLHF TGTGCCAGCAGTCCAGGGAGATCACCCCTCCACTTT NA TRBJ1-6 NA TRBV28
CASRRGGNTGELFF TGTGCCAGTAGGAGGGGAGGGAACACCGGGGAGCTGTTTTTT NA TRBJ2-2 NA TRBV19
CASSQVPIIGRSRYLDTQYF TGTGCCAGCAGCCAAGTACCTATTATAGGACGTAGCCGTTATCTCGATACGCAGTATTTT NA TRBJ2-3 NA TRBV4-2
CASSKVHPFPYGYTF TGTGCCAGCAGCAAAGTTCACCCATTTCCTTATGGCTACACCTTC NA TRBJ1-2 NA TRBV21-1
CASSFGGAASGANVLTF TGCGCCAGCAGCTTTGGGGGGGCGGCCTCTGGGGCCAACGTCCTGACTTTC NA TRBJ2-6 once TRBV5-1
CASKGPEQYF TGTGCCAGCAAGGGGCCCGAGCAGTACTTC NA TRBJ2-7 NA TRBV6-4
CASSLTGVKPYGYTF TGTGCCAGCAGCTTGACAGGGGTCAAACCCTATGGCTACACCTTC TRBD1 TRBJ1-2 NA TRBV5-5
CASSPGGTGELFF TGTGCCAGCAGCCCAGGGGGCACCGGGGAGCTGTTTTTT TRBD1 TRBJ2-2 NA TRBV7-3
CASAGTGGYEQYF TGTGCCAGCGCCGGGACAGGGGGCTACGAGCAGTACTTC TRBD1 TRBJ2-7 NA TRBV25-1
CASRSGNLNNEQFF TGTGCCAGCAGGAGCGGTAACCTAAACAATGAGCAGTTCTTC NA TRBJ2-1 NA TRBV6-1
CASNIAGNSYEQYF TGTGCCAGCAATATAGCGGGCAACTCCTACGAGCAGTACTTC TRBD2 TRBJ2-7 NA TRBV5-4
CAWTSLRGNTIYF TGTGCCTGGACCAGTCTCAGGGGAAACACCATATATTTT NA TRBJ1-3 NA TRBV30
CASSTTGNTGELFF TGCGCCAGTTCAACGACAGGGAACACCGGGGAGCTGTTTTTT NA TRBJ2-2 NA TRBV10-2
CASSPGTAKNIQYF TGTGCCAGCAGCCCCGGGACAGCCAAAAACATTCAGTACTTC NA TRBJ2-4 NA TRBV5-4
CASSVVERGGAYNEQFF TGTGCCAGCAGCGTAGTAGAACGCGGGGGCGCCTACAATGAGCAGTTCTTC NA TRBJ2-1 NA TRBV9
CASSMGLAGDTQYF TGTGCCAGTAGTATGGGACTAGCGGGAGATACGCAGTATTTT TRBD2 TRBJ2-3 NA TRBV19
CAWSVRRGTEAFF TGTGCCTGGAGTGTACGCAGGGGCACTGAAGCTTTCTTT NA TRBJ1-1 NA TRBV30
CASSEWTGAGGYTF TGTGCCAGCAGTGAATGGACCGGCGCAGGAGGCTACACCTTC NA TRBJ1-2 NA TRBV6-1
CAILRSTYNEQFF TGTGCCATCTTGAGGAGCACCTACAATGAGCAGTTCTTC NA TRBJ2-1 NA TRBV2
CASRRTGGNTGELFF TGTGCCAGCAGACGGACAGGGGGGAACACCGGGGAGCTGTTTTTT TRBD1 TRBJ2-2 NA TRBV27
CASSVGSSGSYEQYF TGTGCCAGCAGCGTAGGGTCTAGCGGGTCCTACGAGCAGTACTTC TRBD2 TRBJ2-7 NA TRBV9
CASSSISGTLAKNIQYF TGTGCCAGCAGCTCCATTAGCGGGACCCTAGCCAAAAACATTCAGTACTTC TRBD2 TRBJ2-4 NA TRBV5-5
CASTLDRENTIYF TGTGCCAGCACCCTGGACAGGGAGAACACCATATATTTT TRBD1 TRBJ1-3 NA TRBV6-1
CASSSPGQGAKYEQFF TGTGCCAGCAGCTCACCGGGACAGGGGGCGAAATATGAGCAGTTCTTC TRBD1 TRBJ2-1 NA TRBV7-9
CASSEGSSGFSPYNEQFF TGCGCCAGCAGTGAGGGGTCTAGCGGGTTTTCCCCCTACAATGAGCAGTTCTTC TRBD2 TRBJ2-1 NA TRBV10-2
CASSSDSFSGANVLTF TGTGCCAGCAGCTCCGACAGTTTCTCTGGGGCCAACGTCCTGACTTTC NA TRBJ2-6 NA TRBV7-8
CASSRTAGTSSWGTGELFF TGCGCCAGCAGCCGAACAGCCGGTACATCGTCCTGGGGCACCGGGGAGCTGTTTTTT NA TRBJ2-2 NA TRBV4-1
CASSNRGETQYF TGTGCCAGCAGCAACAGGGGAGAGACCCAGTACTTC TRBD1 TRBJ2-5 NA TRBV7-9
CASSLGQGDEQYF TGTGCCAGCAGCTTAGGACAGGGGGACGAGCAGTACTTC TRBD1 TRBJ2-7 NA TRBV11-2
CASSLGRADTQYF TGTGCCAGCAGCTTGGGGAGGGCCGATACGCAGTATTTT TRBD2 TRBJ2-3 NA TRBV7-6
CASSSGWARNEQFF TGTGCCAGCAGCTCTGGGTGGGCCCGCAATGAGCAGTTCTTC NA TRBJ2-1 NA TRBV7-9
CASIFLRDRGSDTQYF TGTGCCAGCATCTTCCTCCGTGACAGGGGCTCAGATACGCAGTATTTT TRBD1 TRBJ2-3 NA TRBV5-6
CASSQNSGAYEQYF TGTGCCAGCAGCCAAAATAGCGGGGCCTACGAGCAGTACTTC TRBD2 TRBJ2-7 NA TRBV4-2
CASSVAQINTEAFF TGTGCCAGCAGCGTAGCTCAAATAAACACTGAAGCTTTCTTT NA TRBJ1-1 NA TRBV9
CASSSRQGKGQPQHF TGTGCCAGCAGCAGCCGACAGGGGAAGGGTCAGCCCCAGCATTTT TRBD1 TRBJ1-5 NA TRBV6-5